This passage covers 22 T cell receptor beta chains from one sample sequenced in a study of tumor-infiltrating lymphocytes in localized non-small cell lung cancer. Sequencing was performed with immunoSEQ multiplex PCR; in TCRdb, only in-frame clones are kept and a portion is missing. Seen here are over 10,000 clones, about 66% observed once, and the top ten hold approximately 11%. Material: uninvolved lung tissue not adjacent to the tumor. The receptors derive from a human donor with non-small cell lung cancer.

V gene TRBV6-6 combines with J gene TRBJ1-6; maybe TRBD1 (6 bases). The CDR3 covers 16 residues. V lost 2 bases to trimming and J lost 8 bases, with 16 bases between them. Germline CDR1 reads MNHNY; CDR2 reads SVGAGI (reference sequence). The CDR3 coding sequence is TGTGCCAGCAGTTACATTGGCTCTAAGGGGGATTCACCCCTCCACTTT. Amino acids: CASSYIGSKGDSPLHF.

A single count supports this clone. The chain employs TRBV19 and TRBJ1-2; no clear D gene. The germline V gene encodes CDR1 LNHDA and CDR2 SQIVND (reference sequence). The CDR3 length is 14 residues. V dropped 3 bases and J dropped 5 bases, with 13 bases sitting between them. The CDR3 DNA follows: TGTGCCAGTAGTATGTTCACAGTTCCTTATGGCTACACCTTC. It is translated as CASSMFTVPYGYTF.

This chain uses TRBV9 with TRBJ2-7; no definite D call. The ends were cut back, 0 bases at V and 2 bases at J, with 3 bases in the middle. CDR3 length: 12 residues. The germline V gene encodes CDR1 SGDLS and CDR2 YYNGEE. As DNA, the CDR3 is TGTGCCAGCAGCGTAGGCCCCTACGAGCAGTACTTC. It is translated as CASSVGPYEQYF.

This sequence joins TRBV27 and TRBJ2-3; D unresolved. The CDR3 is 14 amino acids. Germline-derived CDR1 and CDR2 are MNHEY and SMNVEV (reference sequence). V lost 4 bases and J lost 2, with 10 bases in between. The CDR3 DNA is TGTGCCAGCAGTTCCCGTAGGTACACAGATACGCAGTATTTT. Its translation is CASSSRRYTDTQYF.

This chain links TRBV9 with TRBJ1-3; 7 bases are a match to TRBD1. V shed 4 bases and J 0 bases; nucleotides not matched to a gene: 7. The CDR3 totals 16 residues. Germline V gene data show CDR1 as SGDLS and CDR2 as YYNGEE. CDR3 protein: CASSPGQLSSGNTIYF. The CDR3 DNA is TGTGCCAGCAGCCCGGGACAGCTCAGCTCTGGAAACACCATATATTTT.

A word on this clone: Additional DNA sequences in this sample encode the identical CDR3. The chain carries TRBV15 and TRBJ1-2; possible D gene TRBD1, 5 bases. The CDR3 totals 14 residues. The germline V gene encodes CDR1 LNHNV and CDR2 YYDKDF (reference sequence). V lost 1 base, J lost 4 bases, and 10 bases lay in between. The CDR3 loop is CATSRGGDGYGYTF. DNA of the CDR3: TGTGCCACCAGCAGAGGGGGCGACGGCTATGGCTACACCTTC.

The V and J genes are TRBV4-3 and TRBJ2-2; D remains ambiguous. Trimming took 3 bases from V and 0 from J, leaving 11 bases between them. Germline V gives CDR1 LGHNA, CDR2 YSLEER. The CDR3 runs to 16 residues. CDR3 protein: CASSQSWIANTGELFF. The CDR3, as DNA: TGCGCCAGCAGCCAGAGTTGGATCGCGAACACCGGGGAGCTGTTTTTT.

This clone showed up just a few times. This chain joins TRBV7-9 and TRBJ2-2; D gene unclear. Trimming removed 1 base from V and 9 bases from J, with 6 bases in between. This CDR3 has 12 amino acids. Germline V gene sequence: CDR1 SEHNR, CDR2 FQNEAQ (reference sequence). CDR3 nucleotides: TGTGCCAGCAGCTTAGGTGGCTGGGAGCTGTTTTTT. This gives the protein CASSLGGWELFF.

This clone was observed a handful of times. The CDR3 sequence: CAWSRLLAGVNEQFF. CDR3 sequence (DNA): TGTGCCTGGAGTAGGTTACTAGCGGGAGTCAATGAGCAGTTCTTC. The chain has TRBV30 and TRBJ2-1, with TRBD2 matching over 11 bases. The V gene end was trimmed by 2 bases and the J gene end by 6 bases; junction bases not matched to a gene: 6. Per the germline V gene, CDR1 is GTSNPN and CDR2 is SVGIG (reference sequence). The CDR3 is 15 amino acids.

This rearrangement joins TRBV7-6 to TRBJ1-1; 12 bases map to TRBD1. From germline, CDR1 is SGHVS and CDR2 FNYEAQ. The length of the CDR3 is 16 residues. The junction had 8 bases not matched to a gene; V was cut back by 3 bases and J by 6 bases. The chain's CDR3 is CASSLLGTGGRAEAFF. The CDR3 DNA is TGTGCCAGCAGCTTGCTCGGGACAGGGGGCAGGGCTGAAGCTTTCTTT.

On this clone itself: The same CDR3 can be traced to other DNA sequences in this sample. The J gene is TRBJ1-1, the V gene TRBV27; TRBD1 might be the D (6 bases). The CDR3 loop spans 13 amino acids. V shed 6 bases and J shed 6 bases, with 14 bases lying between them. In germline, CDR1 is MNHEY, CDR2 SMNVEV (reference sequence). CDR3 in amino acids: CASSLSQGSEAFF. The CDR3 DNA follows: TGTGCCAGCAGCCTTTCACAGGGATCTGAAGCTTTCTTT.

The genes are TRBV28 and TRBJ2-3, with D perhaps matching TRBD1 (7 bases). The CDR3 is 13 amino acids. Germline V CDR1 and CDR2: MDHEN, SYDVKM. V was cut by 3 bases and J by 6 bases, with 10 bases left in between. This CDR3 reads CASSFPGGDTQYF. In DNA, the CDR3 is TGTGCCAGCAGTTTCCCAGGGGGGGATACGCAGTATTTT. Full variable domain (missing parts from reference TRBV28 and TRBJ2-3): DVKVTQSSRYLVKRTGEKVFLECVQDMDHENMFWYRQDPGLGLRLIYFSYDVKMKEKGDIPEGYSVSREKKERFSLILESASTNQTSMYLCASSFPGGDTQYFGPGTRLTVL.

This clone occurred a few times. This chain joins TRBV28 and TRBJ1-1; D gene uncertain. Germline values: CDR1 MDHEN, CDR2 SYDVKM. The CDR3 covers 14 residues. V lost 5 bases and J lost 4, with 14 bases in between. CDR3 nucleotides: TGTGCCAGCAGTAGTTCCCGGGTGGCCACTGAAGCTTTCTTT. This encodes CASSSSRVATEAFF.

The rearrangement links TRBV7-8 to TRBJ1-5, with D unresolved. This CDR3 has 17 amino acids. V lost 5 bases to trimming and J lost 4 bases, with 21 bases between them. From germline, CDR1 is SGHVS and CDR2 FQNEAQ. The CDR3 sequence: CASSLLVNPTENQPQHF. For the CDR3, the DNA is TGTGCCAGCAGCCTACTTGTCAACCCTACAGAAAATCAGCCCCAGCATTTT.

The rearrangement links TRBV7-2 to TRBJ2-5; 12 bases are shared with TRBD2. The junction had 9 bases not matched to a gene; V was cut back by 5 bases and J by 5 bases. Per germline, CDR1 SGHTA and CDR2 FQGNSA. This CDR3 comprises 16 residues. The CDR3 coding sequence is TGTGCCAGCAGCCTCCCACTAGCGGGAGGTATCGAGACCCAGTACTTC. Its protein product is CASSLPLAGGIETQYF.

This chain links TRBV7-2 with TRBJ2-7; 7 nucleotides match TRBD2. Looked up from germline, CDR1 is SGHTA and CDR2 is FQGNSA. This CDR3 comprises 14 residues. Trimming removed 1 base from V and 6 bases from J; junction bases left unmatched: 6. In nucleotides, the CDR3 is TGTGCCAGCAGCTTAGGGCTAGCGGTAGGCGAGCAGTACTTC. This gives the protein CASSLGLAVGEQYF.

This clone has only a few counts. The V gene is TRBV5-6, the J gene TRBJ2-5, with D unresolved. CDR1 SGHDT and CDR2 YYEEEE come from the germline V gene. V shed 1 base and J shed 3 bases, with 13 bases lying between them. The CDR3 has 15 amino acids. As DNA, the CDR3 is TGTGCCAGCAGCTTGAGTCGGGTGTCGAAAGAGACCCAGTACTTC. It yields the protein CASSLSRVSKETQYF.

The V and J genes are TRBV4-3 and TRBJ2-5; 7 bases match TRBD2. The CDR3 sequence is 14 residues long. Germline V gene data show CDR1 as LGHNA and CDR2 as YSLEER. V lost 0 bases to trimming and J lost 9 bases; unmatched junction nucleotides: 7. In nucleotides, the CDR3 is TGCGCCAGCAGCCAAGATACCTCCCGGGGGGCCCAGTACTTC. It is translated as CASSQDTSRGAQYF.

The chain carries TRBV19 and TRBJ2-1; the match to TRBD1 covers 7 bases. With V trimmed by 6 bases and J by 1 base, 3 bases remained unmatched. This CDR3 is 14 amino acids long. The germline CDR1 and CDR2 sequences are LNHDA and SQIVND (reference sequence). The CDR3, as DNA: TGTGCCAGTAGAAAGGGACAGTCCTACAATGAGCAGTTCTTC. Its translation is CASRKGQSYNEQFF. The full variable domain, rest sourced from reference TRBV19 and TRBJ2-1, is DGGITQSPKYLFRKEGQNVTLSCEQNLNHDAMYWYRQDPGQGLRLIYYSQIVNDFQKGDIAEGYSVSREKKESFPLTVTSAQKNPTAFYLCASRKGQSYNEQFFGPGTRLTVL.

The chain combines TRBV7-2 with TRBJ2-6; tentatively, D is TRBD1 (6 bases). This CDR3 has 15 residues. The germline V gene has CDR1 SGHTA and CDR2 FQGNSA. V was clipped by 5 bases and J by 4 bases, with 12 bases between them. CDR3 coding DNA: TGTGCCAGCAGCCTCTCAGGGGTAGGGGCCAACGTCCTGACTTTC. Translation gives CASSLSGVGANVLTF. The whole variable domain, remainder taken from reference TRBV7-2 and TRBJ2-6, is GAGVSQSPSNKVTEKGKDVELRCDPISGHTALYWYRQSLGQGLEFLIYFQGNSAPDKSGLPSDRFSAERTGGSVSTLTIQRTQQEDSAVYLCASSLSGVGANVLTFGAGSRLTVL.

The rearrangement joins TRBV5-1 to TRBJ2-3; 8 nucleotides agree with TRBD1. Germline CDR1 reads SGHRS; CDR2 reads YFSETQ. The CDR3 sequence is 18 residues long. The trim removed 2 bases at V and 5 bases at J, leaving 16 bases unmatched. CDR3 nucleotides: TGCGCCAGCAGCTTACAAACTAGGACAGGGCAGTCGGTAGATACGCAGTATTTT. This gives the protein CASSLQTRTGQSVDTQYF. Looking up the rest from reference TRBV5-1 and TRBJ2-3 gives the full variable domain: KAGVTQTPRYLIKTRGQQVTLSCSPISGHRSVSWYQQTPGQGLQFLFEYFSETQRNKGNFPGRFSGRQFSNSRSEMNVSTLELGDSALYLCASSLQTRTGQSVDTQYFGPGTRLTVL.

This clone was picked up a small number of times. The chain combines TRBV30 with TRBJ1-4; 8 positions match TRBD1. The germline V gene encodes CDR1 GTSNPN and CDR2 SVGIG (reference sequence). The CDR3 spans 13 residues. Losses at the gene ends were 4 bases for V and 6 bases for J; bases not matched to a gene: 4. The CDR3 sequence: CAWTGGGDEKLFF. CDR3 coding DNA: TGTGCCTGGACAGGGGGCGGTGATGAAAAACTGTTTTTT.